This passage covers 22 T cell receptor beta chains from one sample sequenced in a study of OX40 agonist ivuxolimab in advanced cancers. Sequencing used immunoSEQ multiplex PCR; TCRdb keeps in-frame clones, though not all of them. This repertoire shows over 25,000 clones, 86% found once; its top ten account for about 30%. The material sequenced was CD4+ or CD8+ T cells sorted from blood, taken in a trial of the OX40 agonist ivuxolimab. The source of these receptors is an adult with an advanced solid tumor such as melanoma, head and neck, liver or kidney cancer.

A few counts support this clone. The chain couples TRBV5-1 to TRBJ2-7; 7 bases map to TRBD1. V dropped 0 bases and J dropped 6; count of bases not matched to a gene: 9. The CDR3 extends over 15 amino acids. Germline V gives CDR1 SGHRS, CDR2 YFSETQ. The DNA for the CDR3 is TGCGCCAGCAGCTTGGGGACAGGTGCGTTCGGCGAGCAGTACTTC. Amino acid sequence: CASSLGTGAFGEQYF.

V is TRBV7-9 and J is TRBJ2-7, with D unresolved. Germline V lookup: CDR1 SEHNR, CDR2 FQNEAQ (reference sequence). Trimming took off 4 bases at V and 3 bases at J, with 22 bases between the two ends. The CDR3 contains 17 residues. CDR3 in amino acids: CASSSASRTGSFYEQYF. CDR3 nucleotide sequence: TGTGCCAGCAGCTCCGCTTCCAGGACCGGCAGCTTCTACGAGCAGTACTTC.

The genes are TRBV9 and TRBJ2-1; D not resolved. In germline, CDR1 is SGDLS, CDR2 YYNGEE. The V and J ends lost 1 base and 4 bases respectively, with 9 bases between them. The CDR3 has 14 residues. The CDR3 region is CASSVFGPYNEQFF. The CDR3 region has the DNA TGTGCCAGCAGCGTATTCGGACCTTACAATGAGCAGTTCTTC.

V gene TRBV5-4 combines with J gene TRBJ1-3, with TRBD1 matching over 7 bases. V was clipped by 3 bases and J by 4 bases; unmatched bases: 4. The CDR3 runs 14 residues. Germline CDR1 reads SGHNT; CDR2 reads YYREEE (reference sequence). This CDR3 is CASSSTGTGNTIYF. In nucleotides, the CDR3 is TGTGCCAGCAGCTCGACAGGGACCGGAAACACCATATATTTT.

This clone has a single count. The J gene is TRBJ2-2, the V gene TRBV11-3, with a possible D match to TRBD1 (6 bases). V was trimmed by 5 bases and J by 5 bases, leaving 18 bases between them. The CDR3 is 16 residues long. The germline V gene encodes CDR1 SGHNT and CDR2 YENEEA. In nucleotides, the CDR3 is TGTGCCAGCAGCCCCGGGACACCTAGAAAAACCGGGGAGCTGTTTTTT. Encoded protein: CASSPGTPRKTGELFF.

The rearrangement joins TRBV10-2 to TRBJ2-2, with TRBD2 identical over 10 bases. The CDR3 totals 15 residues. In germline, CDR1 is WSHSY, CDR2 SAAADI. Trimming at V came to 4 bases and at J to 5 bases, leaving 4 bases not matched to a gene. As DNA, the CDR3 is TGCGCCAGCAGTGCTAGCGGGGGATGGACCGGGGAGCTGTTTTTT. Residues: CASSASGGWTGELFF.

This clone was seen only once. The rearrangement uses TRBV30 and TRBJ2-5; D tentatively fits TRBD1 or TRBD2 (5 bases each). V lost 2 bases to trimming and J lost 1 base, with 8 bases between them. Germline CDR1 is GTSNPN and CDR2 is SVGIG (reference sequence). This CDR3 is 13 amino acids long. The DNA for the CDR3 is TGTGCCTGGAGTCCAGGGACCCAAGAGACCCAGTACTTC. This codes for CAWSPGTQETQYF.

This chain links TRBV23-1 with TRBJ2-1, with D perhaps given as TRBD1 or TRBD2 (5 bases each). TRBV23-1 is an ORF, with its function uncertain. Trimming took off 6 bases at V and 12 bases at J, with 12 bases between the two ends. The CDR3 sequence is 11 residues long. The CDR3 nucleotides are TGCGCCAGCAGGTCCTCTGGGGGGCAGTTCTTC. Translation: CASRSSGGQFF.

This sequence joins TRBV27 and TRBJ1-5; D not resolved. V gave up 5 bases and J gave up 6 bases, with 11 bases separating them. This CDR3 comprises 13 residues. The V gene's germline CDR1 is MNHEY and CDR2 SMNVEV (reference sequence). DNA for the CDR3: TGTGCCAGCAGTCGGGGTTCCGGTCAGCCCCAGCATTTT. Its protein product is CASSRGSGQPQHF.

The chain's CDR3 is CASSVGDSQETQYF. CDR3 DNA sequence: TGTGCCAGCAGCGTAGGGGACAGCCAAGAGACCCAGTACTTC. The chain combines TRBV9 with TRBJ2-5, with 7 bases matching TRBD1. V shed 0 bases, J shed 1 base, and the junction held 0 bases outside the gene matches. The CDR3 consists of 14 residues. Germline lookup yields CDR1 SGDLS and CDR2 YYNGEE.

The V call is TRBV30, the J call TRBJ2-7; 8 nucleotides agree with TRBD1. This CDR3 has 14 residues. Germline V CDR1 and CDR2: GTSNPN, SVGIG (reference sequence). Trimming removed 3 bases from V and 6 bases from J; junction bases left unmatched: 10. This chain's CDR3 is CAWSDGQGESEQYF. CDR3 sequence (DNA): TGTGCCTGGAGCGACGGACAGGGCGAAAGCGAGCAGTACTTC.

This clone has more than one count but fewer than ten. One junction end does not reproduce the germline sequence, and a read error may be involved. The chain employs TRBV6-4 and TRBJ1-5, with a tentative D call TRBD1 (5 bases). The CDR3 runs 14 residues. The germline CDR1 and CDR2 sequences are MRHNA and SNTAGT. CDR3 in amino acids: CAGRAWSGDQPQHF. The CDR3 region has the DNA TGTGCCGGCAGGGCCTGGTCTGGGGATCAGCCCCAGCATTTT.

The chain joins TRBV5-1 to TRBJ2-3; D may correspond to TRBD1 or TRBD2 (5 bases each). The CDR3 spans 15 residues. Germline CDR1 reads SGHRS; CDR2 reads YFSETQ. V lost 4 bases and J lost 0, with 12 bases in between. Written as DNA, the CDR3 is TGCGCCAGCAGCGGGTGGGGACCTAGCACAGATACGCAGTATTTT. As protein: CASSGWGPSTDTQYF.

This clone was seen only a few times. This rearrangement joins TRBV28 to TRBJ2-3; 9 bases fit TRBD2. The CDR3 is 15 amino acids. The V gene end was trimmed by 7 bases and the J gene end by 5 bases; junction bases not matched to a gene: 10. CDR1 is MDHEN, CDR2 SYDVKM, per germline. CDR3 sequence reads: CASTPGGGAGDTQYF. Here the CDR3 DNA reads TGTGCCAGCACCCCCGGCGGGGGGGCGGGAGATACGCAGTATTTT.

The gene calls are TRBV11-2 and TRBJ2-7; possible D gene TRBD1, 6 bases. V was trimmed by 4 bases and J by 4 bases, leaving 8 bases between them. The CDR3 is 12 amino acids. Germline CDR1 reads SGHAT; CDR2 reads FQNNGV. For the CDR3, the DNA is TGTGCCAGCAGCTCCCAGGGGTACGAGCAGTACTTC. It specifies CASSSQGYEQYF.

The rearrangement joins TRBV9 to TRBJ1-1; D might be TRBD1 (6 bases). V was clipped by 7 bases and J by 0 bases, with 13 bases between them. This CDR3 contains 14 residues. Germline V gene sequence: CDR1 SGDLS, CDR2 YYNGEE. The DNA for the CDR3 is TGTGCCAGCTCGACCGGACAGATGAACACTGAAGCTTTCTTT. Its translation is CASSTGQMNTEAFF.

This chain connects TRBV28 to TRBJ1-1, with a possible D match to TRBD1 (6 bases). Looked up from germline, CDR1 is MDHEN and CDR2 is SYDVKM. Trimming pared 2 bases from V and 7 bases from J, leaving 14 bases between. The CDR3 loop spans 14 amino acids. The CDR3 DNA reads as TGTGCCAGCAGTTTAGACAGGCCCCCGGGTGAAGCTTTCTTT. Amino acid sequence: CASSLDRPPGEAFF.

In DNA form, the CDR3 reads TGTGCCAGCAGCCAAGATCAGCAGGTATCGGGTACTGAAGCTTTCTTT. Translation: CASSQDQQVSGTEAFF. The V gene is TRBV4-2, the J gene TRBJ1-1, with D uncertain. Germline values: CDR1 LGHNA, CDR2 YNFKEQ. V dropped 0 bases and J dropped 5 bases, with 16 bases sitting between them. This CDR3 has 16 residues.

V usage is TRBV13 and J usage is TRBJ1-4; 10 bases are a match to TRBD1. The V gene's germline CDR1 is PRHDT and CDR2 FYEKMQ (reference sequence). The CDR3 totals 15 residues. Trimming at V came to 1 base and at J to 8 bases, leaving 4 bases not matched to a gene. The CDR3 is CASSLAGQGYEKLFF. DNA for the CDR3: TGTGCCAGCAGCTTAGCGGGACAGGGGTACGAAAAACTGTTTTTT.

CDR3 nucleotides: TGTGCCAGCAGCTTGGTTGACCGCCAAGAGACCCAGTACTTC. Amino acid sequence: CASSLVDRQETQYF. This sequence joins TRBV5-6 and TRBJ2-5; D uncertain. Germline CDR1 SGHDT, CDR2 YYEEEE. The CDR3 runs to 14 residues. The germline V and J ends were trimmed by 0 bases and 1 base, with 7 bases remaining between them. The complete variable domain, with remaining parts taken from reference TRBV5-6 and TRBJ2-5, reads DAGVTQSPTHLIKTRGQQVTLRCSPKSGHDTVSWYQQALGQGPQFIFQYYEEEERQRGNFPDRFSGHQFPNYSSELNVNALLLGDSALYLCASSLVDRQETQYFGPGTRLLVL.

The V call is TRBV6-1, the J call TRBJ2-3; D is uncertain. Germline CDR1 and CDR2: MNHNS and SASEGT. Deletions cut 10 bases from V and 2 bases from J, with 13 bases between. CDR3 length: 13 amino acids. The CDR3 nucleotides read TGTGCCACCTGCTGGAGTTTCACAGATACGCAGTATTTT. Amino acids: CATCWSFTDTQYF.

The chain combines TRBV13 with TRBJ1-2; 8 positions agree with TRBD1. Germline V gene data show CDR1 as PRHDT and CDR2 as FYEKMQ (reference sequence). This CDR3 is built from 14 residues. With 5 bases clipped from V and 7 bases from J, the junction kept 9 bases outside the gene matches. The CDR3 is CASSPSRQGFGYTF. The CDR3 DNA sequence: TGTGCCAGCAGCCCGAGCCGACAGGGGTTTGGCTACACCTTC.